A selection of T cell receptor beta chains follows, all from one sample in a study of beta chain features in type 1 diabetes. Generated by immunoSEQ multiplex PCR, the TCRdb table keeps only in-frame clones and is missing some. Altogether around 600,000 clones are present, around an eighth being singletons, with the ten largest covering roughly 0.12%. Sequencing was carried out using naive CD4+ T cells from blood. Source of these receptors: a man aged 25-45 years with type 1 diabetes. CDR3s include the opening cysteine and the closing phenylalanine or tryptophan. The order of the fields is J gene, D gene, clone size, V gene, CDR3 protein, CDR3 DNA. D genes are given only for firm matches. Rows may omit the clone size; those that give it use once, few, many or a size class.

TRBJ2-7 TRBD1 - TRBV5-8 CASSRKQGYYEQYF TGTGCCAGCAGTCGGAAACAGGGGTACTACGAGCAGTACTTC
TRBJ2-7 - many TRBV10-3 CAISEFSREQYF TGTGCCATCAGTGAATTTTCCCGGGAGCAGTACTTC
TRBJ1-5 - once TRBV6-5 CASSYQGNQPQHF TGTGCCAGCAGTTACCAGGGGAATCAGCCCCAGCATTTT
TRBJ2-7 - - TRBV7-2 CASSLMLVAIYEQYF TGTGCCAGCAGCTTAATGCTCGTGGCCATATACGAGCAGTACTTC
TRBJ1-2 TRBD1 - TRBV19 CASSSHRGRDGYTF TGTGCCAGTAGTAGCCACAGGGGGCGAGATGGCTACACCTTC
TRBJ2-1 - many TRBV21-1 CASSKEEFHNEQFF TGTGCCAGCAGCAAAGAGGAATTTCACAATGAGCAGTTCTTC
TRBJ2-5 TRBD1 few TRBV28 CASSSPGTGGETQYF TGTGCCAGCAGTTCTCCCGGGACAGGGGGAGAGACCCAGTACTTC
TRBJ1-1 - - TRBV6-5 CASGGQSAVEAFF TGTGCCAGCGGGGGGCAGTCGGCAGTCGAAGCTTTCTTT
TRBJ2-2 TRBD2 - TRBV25-1 CASSNGLVWTGELFF TGTGCCAGCAGTAACGGACTAGTTTGGACCGGGGAGCTGTTTTTT
TRBJ1-1 - few TRBV10-3 CAIRRVGDTEAFF TGTGCCATCAGGAGGGTCGGGGACACTGAAGCTTTCTTT
TRBJ1-5 - - TRBV28 CASSLRQGPWPQHF TGTGCCAGCAGTTTGCGGCAGGGCCCTTGGCCCCAGCATTTT
TRBJ2-2 - - TRBV7-2 CASSPQGSRAGELFF TGTGCCAGCAGCCCACAGGGAAGTCGCGCCGGGGAGCTGTTTTTT
TRBJ2-4 - few TRBV11-3 CASSLDVQNIQYF TGTGCCAGCAGCTTAGATGTGCAGAACATTCAGTACTTC
TRBJ1-1 - - TRBV7-9 CASSLPDAGSEAFF TGTGCCAGCAGCCTCCCGGACGCGGGGAGTGAAGCTTTCTTT
TRBJ1-2 TRBD1 - TRBV9 CASSVWSGTGAGGYTF TGTGCCAGCAGCGTTTGGTCCGGGACAGGGGCCGGTGGCTACACCTTC
TRBJ1-2 - few TRBV5-4 CASSNLGLNYGYTF TGTGCCAGCAGCAACTTGGGACTGAACTATGGCTACACCTTC
TRBJ2-7 - - TRBV7-2 CASSLRGTDEQYF TGTGCCAGCAGCTTAAGGGGTACGGACGAGCAGTACTTC
TRBJ1-2 - few TRBV5-1 CASSFGQQPYGYTF TGCGCCAGCAGCTTTGGGCAGCAACCATATGGCTACACCTTC
TRBJ2-1 TRBD1 - TRBV5-4 CASSRSRDSYNEQFF TGTGCCAGCAGCCGGTCCCGGGACAGCTACAATGAGCAGTTCTTC
TRBJ2-3 - few TRBV5-4 CASSLRLTHSTDTQYF TGTGCCAGCAGCTTGCGACTAACTCATAGCACAGATACGCAGTATTTT
TRBJ1-4 - few TRBV11-2 CASSLTGGSLNEKLFF TGTGCCAGCAGCCTCACTGGCGGCAGCCTTAATGAAAAACTGTTTTTT
TRBJ1-2 - - TRBV2 CASTPAGYGYTF TGTGCCAGCACCCCTGCAGGGTATGGCTACACCTTC
TRBJ1-3 - - TRBV2 CASTLGVGSTIYF TGTGCCAGCACCCTAGGCGTCGGTAGCACCATATATTTT
TRBJ2-1 - few TRBV28 CASSLASLYYEQFF TGTGCCAGCAGTTTAGCTAGCTTGTATTATGAGCAGTTCTTC
TRBJ2-3 TRBD1 few TRBV7-6 CASSPMTGGGTDTQYF TGTGCCAGCAGCCCGATGACAGGGGGAGGAACAGATACGCAGTATTTT
TRBJ2-7 - - TRBV7-9 CASSLAPTAEQYF TGTGCCAGCAGCTTAGCGCCGACAGCCGAGCAGTACTTC
TRBJ2-5 TRBD2 - TRBV5-1 CASSLVSGGIQETQYF TGCGCCAGCAGCTTGGTTAGCGGGGGAATACAAGAGACCCAGTACTTC
TRBJ1-2 - few TRBV9 CASSVEEGSLYGYTF TGTGCCAGCAGCGTAGAGGAGGGGAGCCTCTATGGCTACACCTTC
TRBJ2-3 - - TRBV7-2 CASSLGWGLTDTQYF TGTGCCAGCAGCTTAGGTTGGGGCCTCACAGATACGCAGTATTTT